This entry concerns a single T cell receptor (beta chain). This clonotype was seen a handful of times. It has no known antigen specificity. The record has no base qualities; no much larger clone is one base away. These data come from a study of blood T cells in healthy people across ages (dated by TCRdb to about 2015). Broadly, across the study: Template switching captured roughly one uniquely barcoded TCR beta cDNA molecule per two T cells in model experiments. To avoid experimental bias, donors of different ages were randomly spread across the sequencing lanes. The study analyzed two additional independent replicas of 1 million unique cDNA reads from the same blood draw for two donors, one aged 18 to 30 and one aged 80 or older. The donors were divided into four age groups: young (average 16 years), middle-aged (under 40), aged (approximately 62) and long-lived (roughly 86). The study measured age-related changes in TCR beta repertoire diversity using deep sequencing normalized with unique cDNA molecular identifiers.

The library was obtained by 5' RACE. Sequencing used an Illumina HiSeq 2500. The second PCR ran for about 7 to 11 cycles and used a J-beta primer mix along with a sample-barcoded 5' primer. A unique molecular identifier was introduced onto each TCR beta cDNA molecule by a template-switch 5' adaptor carrying 12 random nucleotides. At least 3 million CDR3-containing paired-end reads were obtained from each sample. First-strand cDNA synthesis was performed from all RNA using the Mint cDNA synthesis kit, with priming by a TRBC-specific oligonucleotide. Following uracil-DNA glycosylase treatment, a first 18-cycle PCR with universal primers M1SS and BC2_uni_R was performed on all cDNA. The study's processing was this. For normalization, 1 million high-quality reads were randomly selected from each sample, with every read carrying a distinct molecular identifier. Reads sharing molecular identifiers were discarded rather than binned into consensus sequences. MiTCR, with a Q25 quality threshold and the strictest error-elimination algorithm, was used for CDR3 identification, clonotype clustering and error correction. A nonparametric unseen species model using Euler transformation provided a lower-bound estimate of total TCR beta diversity. TCRdb ran its own pipeline on the public reads, namely fastp trimming at Q25 and MiXCR clone calling, and kept in-frame beta chains. Rows with one shared CDR3 protein collapse into an entry with the most common genes and DNA. The V and J calls follow TCRdb's processing rather than the paper's. Within this sample are about 1.8 million distinct CDR3 sequences, with roughly 49% of them counted one time only. The ten biggest clones cover over 2% of the sample.

Systemically healthy Caucasian individuals from Russia, about 38 in total and aged about 6 to 90 years, were included as donors. Approximately 9 milliliters of peripheral blood were collected from each donor into EDTA-treated Vacutainer tubes. PBMCs were isolated by Ficoll-Paque density-gradient centrifugation, with at least 6.5 million obtained per sample. Total RNA, at least 6 micrograms per sample, was extracted from PBMCs with Trizol reagent. For every donor, an aliquot of PBMCs went through flow cytometry to measure the percentages of naive CD45RAhigh/CD27high T cells. Overall results and qualifications from the work: As age increased, observed TCR beta diversity per million T cells dropped in a roughly linear way, and a significant reduction was already evident by age around 41. Compared with the aged group, the long-lived group had more naive CD4+ T cells, fewer expanded clones and increased TCR diversity, suggesting age selection. The percentage of naive T cells measured by flow cytometry correlated strongly with observed TCR beta diversity. Estimates of total diversity from one million sequenced T cells were regarded as lower bounds and underestimates. Bulk unsorted PBMC profiling prevented conclusive comparison of naive and antigen-experienced compartments. Because the CMV infection status of the donors was unknown, age-related changes in expanded clonotypes may potentially have been confounded.

The sample comprised blood. This TCR was recovered from a middle-aged woman in good health.

The CDR3: CASSLGRFTDTQYF. The DNA reads as follows: TGTGCCAGCAGTTTAGGAAGGTTCACAGATACGCAGTATTTT. This sequence uses TRBV28 and TRBJ2-3, with the identity of the D gene unclear. The germline V gene gives CDR1 as MDHEN and CDR2 as SYDVKM. V was cut back by 2 bases and J by 2 bases, leaving a gap of 8 bases between them. Inclusive of the bounding cysteine and phenylalanine, the CDR3 is 14 residues long. Kept here is only the CDR3 DNA, which spans 42 bases and is read in frame from base 1.